Listed below are T cell receptor beta chains from one sample, sequenced in a study of early T cells in non-severe SARS-CoV-2 infection. Via MiXCR, TCRdb re-called the 5' RACE reads, giving one row per CDR3 protein. The data contain more than 65,000 distinct CDR3 sequences, under 15% of them singletons. The sequenced sample was whole blood. Receptors originate from an adult who was a healthcare worker with PCR-confirmed SARS-CoV-2 infection or an uninfected control (not recorded which). Both conserved end residues are part of each CDR3. D genes are given only for firm matches. Only part of the rows carry a size: once, few, many, or a class if the clone is expanded.

CDR3 protein	CDR3 DNA	J gene	CDR3 length	D gene	clone size	V gene
CASSPPTLGEQYF	TGTGCCAGCTCACCACCAACGCTGGGGGAGCAGTACTTC	TRBJ2-7	13	NA	few	TRBV18
CASSLGVAGRFQETQYF	TGCGCCAGCAGCTTGGGGGTAGCGGGGCGATTCCAAGAGACCCAGTACTTC	TRBJ2-5	17	TRBD2	many	TRBV5-1
CASSRGQGKTQYF	TGTGCCAGCAGCCGGGGACAGGGGAAGACCCAGTACTTC	TRBJ2-5	13	TRBD1	many	TRBV5-4
CASSQGQGGNIQYF	TGCGCCAGCAGCCAGGGACAGGGGGGAAACATTCAGTACTTC	TRBJ2-4	14	TRBD1	NA	TRBV5-1
CASSLETSGGHFTDTQYF	TGTGCCAGCAGCTTAGAGACTAGCGGGGGCCATTTCACAGATACGCAGTATTTT	TRBJ2-3	18	TRBD2	many	TRBV13
CASSKGVINEKLFF	TGTGCCAGCAGCAAAGGGGTTATTAATGAAAAACTGTTTTTT	TRBJ1-4	14	NA	NA	TRBV9
CASSSGRTSPETQYF	TGTGCCAGCAGTTCCGGACGGACCTCCCCGGAGACCCAGTACTTC	TRBJ2-5	15	NA	many	TRBV6-2/TRBV6-3
CASPDREGNTIYF	TGTGCCAGCCCGGACAGGGAAGGAAACACCATATATTTT	TRBJ1-3	13	TRBD1	NA	TRBV19
CASSAQNSYNSPLHF	TGTGCCAGCAGCGCACAGAACTCCTATAATTCACCCCTCCACTTT	TRBJ1-6	15	NA	NA	TRBV7-9
CAISSFTDTQYF	TGTGCCATCAGTTCCTTCACAGATACGCAGTATTTT	TRBJ2-3	12	NA	NA	TRBV10-3
CSVAGHYGYTF	TGCAGCGTTGCGGGCCACTATGGCTACACCTTC	TRBJ1-2	11	NA	few	TRBV29-1
CASSQGGSGRVVQSSYNEQFF	TGTGCCAGCAGCCAAGGAGGTAGCGGGAGGGTTGTCCAAAGCTCCTACAATGAGCAGTTCTTC	TRBJ2-1	21	TRBD2	many	TRBV4-2
CASRGTGAIDEQFF	TGTGCCAGCAGGGGGACAGGGGCAATCGATGAGCAGTTCTTC	TRBJ2-1	14	TRBD1	few	TRBV12-3/TRBV12-4
CASSINGRRAEQYF	TGTGCCAGCAGCATTAACGGTCGGAGGGCCGAGCAGTACTTC	TRBJ2-7	14	NA	NA	TRBV7-9
CASSDWPRGSRTEAFF	TGTGCCAGCAGTGACTGGCCCCGAGGGTCTCGAACTGAAGCTTTCTTT	TRBJ1-1	16	NA	many	TRBV6-4
CATRERASDVYEQYF	TGTGCCACCAGGGAACGGGCCTCGGACGTGTACGAGCAGTACTTC	TRBJ2-7	15	NA	NA	TRBV10-3
CASSRRTGQETQYF	TGTGCCAGCAGTCGGAGGACAGGGCAAGAGACCCAGTACTTC	TRBJ2-5	14	TRBD1	NA	TRBV3-1
CASSFGTLYNSPLHF	TGTGCCAGCAGTTTTGGTACACTATATAATTCACCCCTCCACTTT	TRBJ1-6	15	NA	NA	TRBV27
CSAQSSYNEQFF	TGCAGTGCTCAAAGCTCCTACAATGAGCAGTTCTTC	TRBJ2-1	12	NA	many	TRBV20-1
CASSPGRDEQFF	TGTGCTAGCAGCCCCGGACGTGATGAGCAGTTCTTC	TRBJ2-1	12	NA	NA	TRBV7-7
CASSFGRGYEQYF	TGTGCCAGCAGCTTCGGCAGGGGTTACGAGCAGTACTTC	TRBJ2-7	13	NA	few	TRBV7-9
CASSAGQGRETQYF	TGTGCCAGCAGTGCCGGACAGGGGAGAGAGACCCAGTACTTC	TRBJ2-5	14	TRBD1	NA	TRBV12-3/TRBV12-4
CASSLDKATEAFF	TGTGCCAGCAGTCTAGACAAAGCAACTGAAGCTTTCTTT	TRBJ1-1	13	NA	few	TRBV27
CASSLADTSGHSYEQYF	TGTGCCAGCAGCTTAGCGGATACTAGCGGACACTCCTACGAGCAGTACTTC	TRBJ2-7	17	TRBD2	few	TRBV7-6
CASSLKVRDEQFF	TGTGCCAGCAGCTTAAAAGTGCGCGATGAGCAGTTCTTC	TRBJ2-1	13	NA	many	TRBV7-3
CASSKAGTVQETQYF	TGTGCCAGCAGCAAAGCCGGGACAGTACAAGAGACCCAGTACTTC	TRBJ2-5	15	TRBD1	NA	TRBV7-2
CASIFGRSTDTQYF	TGTGCCAGTATATTTGGACGGAGCACAGATACGCAGTATTTT	TRBJ2-3	14	NA	few	TRBV19
CSARDPRAHGYTF	TGCAGTGCTAGAGACCCCAGGGCTCATGGCTACACCTTC	TRBJ1-2	13	NA	many	TRBV20-1
CASSLDLRTYNEQFF	TGTGCCAGCAGCTTAGATCTTCGGACTTACAATGAGCAGTTCTTC	TRBJ2-1	15	NA	few	TRBV11-2
CASSPDQGIDTQYF	TGTGCCAGCTCACCAGACCAGGGGATAGATACGCAGTATTTT	TRBJ2-3	14	NA	NA	TRBV18
CAWSVVADRPNGELFF	TGTGCCTGGAGTGTAGTCGCGGACAGGCCAAACGGGGAGCTGTTTTTT	TRBJ2-2	16	TRBD1	few	TRBV30
CATSRGSNRGDGYTF	TGTGCCACCAGCAGAGGTTCTAACAGGGGAGACGGCTACACCTTC	TRBJ1-2	15	TRBD1	many	TRBV15
CASSLVGQGNYEQYF	TGTGCCAGCAGCTTAGTGGGACAGGGAAACTACGAGCAGTACTTC	TRBJ2-7	15	TRBD1	many	TRBV7-9
CASSEPNEKLFF	TGCGCCAGCAGCGAACCAAATGAAAAACTGTTTTTT	TRBJ1-4	12	NA	few	TRBV5-1
CSGGYNEQFF	TGCAGCGGAGGGTACAATGAGCAGTTCTTC	TRBJ2-1	10	NA	many	TRBV29-1
CASNDRRETQYF	TGTGCCAGTAACGACAGGAGAGAGACCCAGTACTTC	TRBJ2-5	12	NA	few	TRBV19
CASSSWDTEAFF	TGTGCCAGCAGTTCATGGGATACTGAAGCTTTCTTT	TRBJ1-1	12	NA	many	TRBV6-2/TRBV6-3
CASSSSGANIYEQYF	TGCGCCAGCAGCTCGAGCGGGGCGAATATCTACGAGCAGTACTTC	TRBJ2-7	15	TRBD2	NA	TRBV5-1
CATSDPGLVADTQYF	TGTGCCACCAGTGACCCCGGCCTCGTGGCAGATACGCAGTATTTT	TRBJ2-3	15	NA	NA	TRBV24-1
CASSMSVSIVGNEQFF	TGTGCCAGCAGCATGTCTGTTTCCATAGTCGGCAATGAGCAGTTCTTC	TRBJ2-1	16	NA	few	TRBV5-5
CASSYMDTGELFF	TGCGCCAGCAGCTACATGGACACCGGGGAGCTGTTTTTT	TRBJ2-2	13	NA	many	TRBV5-1
CAWSKGQGSDEQYF	TGTGCCTGGAGTAAGGGACAGGGATCCGACGAGCAGTACTTC	TRBJ2-7	14	TRBD1	NA	TRBV30
CASSGGQGSQRAQYF	TGTGCCAGCAGCGGAGGACAGGGGTCCCAAAGAGCTCAGTACTTC	TRBJ2-4	15	TRBD1	few	TRBV7-2
CASSTGQGTHEQYF	TGCGCCAGCAGCACGGGACAGGGGACCCACGAGCAGTACTTC	TRBJ2-7	14	TRBD1	many	TRBV5-1
CASSQSGTGLYEQYF	TGTGCCAGCAGCCAATCCGGGACAGGGCTCTACGAGCAGTACTTC	TRBJ2-7	15	TRBD1	few	TRBV11-2
CASSYDLDGEQFF	TGCGCCAGCAGCTATGATTTGGACGGTGAGCAGTTCTTC	TRBJ2-1	13	NA	many	TRBV5-1
CASSLALRRSYNEQFF	TGTGCCAGCAGCTTAGCGCTTCGCAGGTCCTACAATGAGCAGTTCTTC	TRBJ2-1	16	NA	many	TRBV11-1
CASSLSHRGGERYF	TGTGCCAGCAGCCTATCCCATCGGGGCGGCGAGCGGTACTTC	TRBJ2-7	14	NA	few	TRBV12-3/TRBV12-4
CASSPRDIANTGELFF	TGTGCCAGCTCACCCCGGGACATAGCGAACACCGGGGAGCTGTTTTTT	TRBJ2-2	16	NA	many	TRBV18
CASSFGIFGNIQYF	TGTGCCAGCAGTTTCGGGATCTTCGGGAACATTCAGTACTTC	TRBJ2-4	14	NA	many	TRBV27
CASSQDTLQNNEQFF	TGTGCCAGCAGCCAGGACACACTCCAAAACAATGAGCAGTTCTTC	TRBJ2-1	15	NA	NA	TRBV12-3/TRBV12-4
CASSLGGRYEQFF	TGTGCCAGCAGCTTAGGAGGTCGATATGAGCAGTTCTTC	TRBJ2-1	13	NA	many	TRBV7-3
CSAFDSGQPQHF	TGCAGTGCTTTTGACAGCGGACAGCCCCAGCATTTT	TRBJ1-5	12	NA	many	TRBV20-1